Here is one TCR beta chain with its context. Sequenced by immunoSEQ multiplex PCR; TCRdb stores in-frame clones only, minus some. The sample has roughly 76,000 clones, 60% to 65% seen once. This sample was included in a study of shared clonotypes between healthy human individuals. Trimming cost V 1 base and J 8 bases; bases outside gene matches: 21. The V gene's germline CDR1 is MDHEN and CDR2 SYDVKM. The CDR3 spans 21 residues. The material sequenced was memory CD8+ T cells sorted from blood. The subset denotes: CD45RO+ cells pooled with CCR7-negative TemRA cells. The TCR comes from a man younger than 40 in good health. The chain links TRBV28 to TRBJ1-4, with TRBD1 matching over 11 bases. The CDR3 here is CASSLSEGQGVGFGFNEKLFF. Here the CDR3 DNA reads TGTGCCAGCAGTTTATCCGAGGGACAGGGGGTCGGATTTGGATTCAACGAAAAACTGTTTTTT.